Following are 14 T cell receptor beta chains from one sample sequenced in a study of human T cells and chemical hapten exposure. MiXCR, applied by TCRdb to the RACE reads, yields one record per CDR3 protein. In the table there are about 380,000 distinct CDR3 sequences, more than 4.5% of which are singletons. Documented time point: pre-sensitization, week 0. Described treatment: therapeutic diphenylcyclopropenone sensitization with weekly scalp DPC. Sequencing used whole blood, obtained in connection with sensitization to the hapten diphenylcyclopropenone (DPC). These receptors were collected from a woman aged 45 to 65 with alopecia areata. Some clones in this sample may be carry-over from other donors' samples.

At least ten counts were recorded for this clonotype. The CDR3: CASRTSSNQPQHF. The CDR3 region has the DNA TGTGCCAGCAGGACCAGTAGCAATCAGCCCCAGCATTTT. This rearrangement joins TRBV12-3 or TRBV12-4 to TRBJ1-5; D remains ambiguous. This CDR3 comprises 13 residues. The V end was cut by 6 bases, the J end by 0 bases, with 6 bases between.

For this clonotype: One base away lies a much larger clone, so this may be a sequencing read error. CDR3 sequence reads: CASRRGSRNTEAFF. Here the CDR3 DNA reads TGCGCCAGCCGACGGGGATCTCGGAACACTGAAGCTTTCTTT. This chain joins TRBV10-2 and TRBJ1-1; D uncertain. Looked up from germline, CDR1 is WSHSY and CDR2 is SAAADI. The CDR3 runs to 14 residues. The V gene lost 8 bases and the J gene lost 1 base, with 14 bases spanning the gap.

This clonotype was seen at least ten times. This rearrangement joins TRBV2 to TRBJ2-1, with no clear D. Germline V CDR1 and CDR2: SNHLY, FYNNEI. The V and J ends lost 1 base and 0 bases respectively, with 4 bases between them. There are 14 residues in the CDR3. This CDR3 reads CASSEGSSYNEQFF. The CDR3 coding sequence is TGTGCCAGCAGTGAAGGGAGCTCCTACAATGAGCAGTTCTTC.

The V call is TRBV12-3 or TRBV12-4, the J call TRBJ1-4; D remains ambiguous. The CDR3 runs 14 residues. Trimming left V 3 bases short and J 10 bases short, with 15 bases between. The CDR3 nucleotides are TGTGCCAGCAGTTTCGATGGAGGGATCGGAAAACTGTTTTTT. Translated: CASSFDGGIGKLFF.

The chain employs TRBV27 and TRBJ1-3; no firm D call. The CDR3 totals 14 residues. CDR1 and CDR2 (germline): MNHEY, SMNVEV (reference sequence). Trimming shortened V by 4 bases and J by 0 bases, and 7 bases separated the two germline ends. In DNA form, the CDR3 reads TGTGCCAGCAGTTCGCAGCACTCTGGAAACACCATATATTTT. It translates to CASSSQHSGNTIYF.

This clonotype was counted between two and nine times. The genes are TRBV5-1 and TRBJ1-1; D ambiguous. CDR3 length: 13 residues. Trimming stripped 3 bases from V and 6 bases from J, with 12 bases between. Germline V CDR1 and CDR2: SGHRS, YFSETQ. The CDR3 coding sequence is TGCGCCAGCAGCTACCTGGCGGAGGCTGAAGCTTTCTTT. This sequence encodes CASSYLAEAEAFF.

Ten or more counts support this clonotype. The genes are TRBV5-1 and TRBJ2-1; TRBD2 matches 7 bases. The CDR3 consists of 15 residues. Trimming cost V 4 bases and J 6 bases; bases outside gene matches: 10. Germline assignment: CDR1 SGHRS and CDR2 YFSETQ. The CDR3 DNA follows: TGCGCCAGCAGCCCGTCAGCGGGGACGTTCAATGAGCAGTTCTTC. This sequence encodes CASSPSAGTFNEQFF.

This clonotype was found many times. The chain carries TRBV6-5 and TRBJ1-1; D is unclear. V lost 0 bases to trimming and J lost 4 bases, with 6 bases between them. This CDR3 has 13 amino acids. Germline CDR1 reads MNHEY; CDR2 reads SVGAGI. The CDR3 sequence is CASSYSTSTEAFF. DNA of the CDR3: TGTGCCAGCAGTTACTCAACAAGCACTGAAGCTTTCTTT.

The rearrangement uses TRBV5-1 and TRBJ2-5; 10 bases align to TRBD2. The V gene end was trimmed by 0 bases and the J gene end by 5 bases; junction bases not matched to a gene: 4. Germline V gene data show CDR1 as SGHRS and CDR2 as YFSETQ. There are 15 residues in the CDR3. The CDR3 sequence: CASSLEAGGPETQYF. CDR3 DNA sequence: TGCGCCAGCAGCTTGGAAGCGGGGGGGCCGGAGACCCAGTACTTC.

The chain combines TRBV5-1 with TRBJ2-1, with TRBD1 matching 7 bases. The CDR3 runs to 15 residues. V dropped 4 bases and J dropped 6; count of bases not matched to a gene: 10. Germline V lookup: CDR1 SGHRS, CDR2 YFSETQ. The chain's CDR3 is CASSQRDSNPNEQFF. CDR3 DNA: TGCGCCAGCAGCCAGAGGGACAGTAATCCCAATGAGCAGTTCTTC.

The sample holds a few counts of this clonotype. The chain carries TRBV7-9 and TRBJ2-3, with unresolved D. The CDR3 covers 15 residues. V was cut by 2 bases and J by 3 bases, with 12 bases left in between. The germline V gene has CDR1 SEHNR and CDR2 FQNEAQ (reference sequence). This chain's CDR3 is CASSLTSLATDTQYF. As DNA, the CDR3 is TGTGCCAGCAGCTTAACCTCATTAGCTACAGATACGCAGTATTTT. Supplemented by reference TRBV7-9 and TRBJ2-3, the full variable domain reads DTGVSQNPRHKITKRGQNVTFRCDPISEHNRLYWYRQTLGQGPEFLTYFQNEAQLEKSRLLSDRFSAERPKGSFSTLEIQRTEQGDSAMYLCASSLTSLATDTQYFGPGTRLTVL.

The chain couples TRBV29-1 to TRBJ1-2, with D perhaps TRBD1 (5 bases). Germline-derived CDR1 and CDR2 are SQVTM and ANQGSEA. CDR3 length: 13 residues. V was clipped by 0 bases and J by 4 bases, with 9 bases between them. In DNA, the CDR3 is TGCAGCGTTGAAGATCGGGGGATCTATGGCTACACCTTC. This gives the protein CSVEDRGIYGYTF.

The sample holds many counts of this clonotype. The rearrangement joins TRBV20-1 to TRBJ2-7, with a possible D match to TRBD2 (5 bases). The CDR3 totals 14 residues. Trimming shortened V by 2 bases and J by 3 bases, and 14 bases separated the two germline ends. CDR1 and CDR2 from the germline V gene are DFQATT and SNEGSKA (reference sequence). The CDR3 protein is CSARPLTRVYEQYF. The CDR3 DNA reads as TGCAGTGCTAGACCACTCACTAGAGTCTACGAGCAGTACTTC.

At least ten counts were recorded for this clonotype. V gene TRBV14 combines with J gene TRBJ1-1; D perhaps matches TRBD1 (5 bases). The CDR3 covers 12 residues. Trimming cost V 3 bases and J 8 bases, with 10 bases left between them. Germline V lookup: CDR1 SGHDN, CDR2 FVKESK. This CDR3 is CASSHHRLEAFF. The CDR3 nucleotides read TGTGCCAGCAGCCACCACAGGCTCGAAGCTTTCTTT.